The subject of this entry is one TCR beta chain. Its antigen has not been determined. No much larger clonotype is one base removed from it; base qualities were not supplied. This sample stems from a study of cytomegalovirus exposure and HLA in healthy donors (dated by TCRdb to 2016 to 2017). Context from the whole study: An earlier analysis of several hundred of the donors reported about 250 Gb of sequence data and 100 million to 130 million unique TCR beta sequences from around 200 million T cells. An early release covering roughly 580 HLA-typed donors comprised about 300 gigabases of sequencing data and around 86 million unique TCR sequences. Of the roughly 400 genotyped donors, approximately 80% fell in the genetic ancestry cluster associated with self-reported Caucasian donors. The study was designed to test whether signatures of past pathogen exposure could be identified by cataloging public T cell receptors. Using immunosequencing, the study profiled T cell repertoires from about 650 subjects and related those repertoires to cytomegalovirus serostatus. Along with the roughly 710-subject first cohort, a separate validation cohort of over 90 different subjects was used. To predict cytomegalovirus infection status, the study brought together high-throughput TCR immunosequencing, statistical association of individual TCRs with disease status, and machine learning. A later analysis re-examined previously published TCR beta repertoires from more than 600 donors and added high-resolution HLA genotyping to investigate patterns of TCR occurrence. Rather than using new phenotypic data, the later analysis identified candidate immune exposures from TCR beta sequences and from how often those sequences occurred across donors. An earlier analysis of 587 of the donors used high-throughput TCR beta sequencing to judge whether each TCR beta V gene segment behaved as functional or pseudogenic. Alongside the repertoire data, information on donor age, sex, ethnicity and CMV serostatus was compiled. In a later genetic analysis, genome-wide SNP genotypes for about 55% of the roughly 700 donors were used, and that subset was treated as a discovery cohort. Every repertoire in the discovery cohort had been generated on one and the same sequencing platform. Class I and class II HLA loci were covered by the typing at four-digit resolution. The number of donors typed differed by locus, with 629-630 for A, B, C, DRB1 and DQB1, roughly 520 for DQA1, about 610 for DPA1, and around 450 for DPB1. Because of strong linkage in the cohort, 5 or 6 DR-DQ haplotypes were treated as single units for association and clustering. Among roughly 400 genotyped donors of the cohort, an average of roughly 230,000 unique TCR beta nucleotide sequences was sequenced per donor, of which approximately 18% were non-productive.

The trim is 4 bases for V and 6 bases for J, with a gap of 18 bases between the germline ends. The germline V gene (reference sequence) supplies CDR1 MNHEY and CDR2 SMNVEV. The CDR3 covers 15 residues, taking in both the cysteine and the phenylalanine. The only DNA kept is the CDR3, 45 bases in frame from the first base. The cohort comprised fewer than 750 healthy bone marrow donors. All cohort members were sampled while nominally healthy, although unrecorded immune exposures were likely present. The donor tested CMV seronegative and was one of the 352 seronegative cohort members. Each donor provided a peripheral blood sample, and peripheral blood mononuclear cells were used for TCR beta sequencing. The Qiagen DNeasy Blood Extraction Kit was used to extract genomic DNA from the blood cell samples. Library creation used the immunoSEQ multiplex PCR assay. A mixture of 60 forward primers for TCR Vbeta segments and 13 reverse primers for TCR Jbeta segments was used in the multiplex PCR. Amplification of the CDR3 region of rearranged TCR beta genes was performed with a multiplex PCR assay on genomic DNA. The Illumina HiSeq System was used to sequence the amplified TCR beta libraries as 87-base-pair reads. As for how the authors treated the data: A later analysis tallied 75 million to 85 million unique TCR beta chains across the 640 or so repertoires, and approximately 11 million of those chains were shared by two or more donors. A nearest-neighbor algorithm error-corrected the raw reads and collapsed the reads into unique sequences, merging closely related sequences to remove PCR and sequencing errors. CDR3 sequences were aligned to IMGT reference sequences to assign V, D and J gene segments. For a sequence to be retained, a match of at least six nucleotides was required to both a V gene segment and a J gene segment. A rearrangement was called productive if the CDR3 had no stop codons and remained in frame with V and J, and every other rearrangement was called non-productive. CDR3 was defined according to IMGT convention as the region running from the second conserved V-encoded cysteine to the conserved J-encoded phenylalanine. Sequences without an unambiguous match to a single V gene segment were excluded from the earlier analysis of 450 to 750 of the donors. In an earlier analysis of more than 500 of the donors, a V segment was called functional when productive rearrangements were above 56.7%, and segregating when the standard deviation between donors exceeded 5%. A statistical classification framework was developed to diagnose cytomegalovirus status using the catalog of TCR beta chain sequences. In a later analysis, TCR nucleotide sequences were compared against IMGT/GENE-DB human TR gene sequences so that V and J genes could be assigned. The TCRdist pipeline was used in a later analysis to assign CDR3 sequences and most-parsimonious VDJ recombination scenarios. In a later analysis, each TCR beta chain was defined by its CDR3 amino acid sequence together with its V-gene family, and reads without a unique V-gene family were excluded. A later analysis removed over 500 highly shared, low-generation-probability nucleotide sequences to deal with suspected cross-contamination and a sequencing artifact. For each public chain, a later analysis derived a clonal expansion index from normalized ranks of inferred template counts within each repertoire. In a later analysis, generation probabilities were computed using a VDJ recombination model fitted to out-of-frame rearrangements, and the results were checked against IGoR. A later analysis scored TCR-TCR, TCR-HLA and TCR-CMV co-occurrence with hypergeometric tests, applying a repertoire-size bias correction to TCR pairs. False discovery rates were estimated in a later analysis by permuting HLA or CMV assignments 20 times. In a later analysis, co-occurring TCRs were grouped using DBSCAN, and TCRdist sequence similarity was added for clustering within HLA-allele-positive subsets. For co-occurrence clustering, repertoires with fewer than 30,000 or more than 120,000 public chains were excluded, along with five repertoires with anomalous nucleotide sharing. Held by TCRdb, this immuneACCESS table contains in-frame sequences only and omits some clones. Under half of the omission traces to an unresolved V gene where checked; the cause of the rest is unknown. The V and J calls and clone size come from that table; D and trimming were worked out from the DNA. Counted in this sample were 65,000 to 70,000 clones; around 80% of them appeared once. 5.5% to 7% of the sample goes to the ten largest clones.

The research as a whole found: Strong co-occurrence of HLA alleles, especially DR and DQ, made assigning TCR associations to individual alleles difficult. Because the 87-base-pair reads could not distinguish some IMGT-functional V segments, including TRBV6-2 and TRBV6-3, those segments were excluded. Cytomegalovirus status was reported to be diagnosed by the classifier with high specificity and sensitivity in both the original and validation cohorts. A later genetic analysis reported fewer N-insertions in productive TCRs among donors in an Asian-associated ancestry cluster than the roughly 690-donor mean. Most CMV-associated TCR beta chains appeared to be HLA-restricted in a later analysis, and the HLA associations seemed to be driven largely by CMV exposure. In vitro tests confirmed that a few of the cytomegalovirus-associated TCR beta chains recognize cytomegalovirus antigens. A cluster of highly shared sequence variants was judged likely to be a technical artifact of the sequencing pipeline. Immune exposure information for the cohort was limited to CMV serostatus. V-gene and J-gene trimming of TCR beta chains was associated with a missense DCLRE1C variant in a later genetic analysis, and the association was replicated in an independent cohort. Because HLA typing was unavailable for some donors at each locus, only the typed subset was used in association tests. A later analysis found that TCR association rates varied across HLA loci, with DRB1 alleles showing the most associated TCRs and HLA-C alleles the fewest. It was suggested by the authors that the approach could potentially be generalized to other disease states and immunological phenotypes. A further reported finding was that TCR beta sequences accurately predicted the HLA-A and HLA-B alleles for most subjects in the first cohort. Most TCR sequences were observed very rarely across donors, whereas some public TCRs were present in many individuals. Roughly uniform sequencing depth across donors was assumed in presence/absence analyses, although this assumption may not hold. The study gave a list of under 200 TCR beta chains associated with cytomegalovirus. At a false discovery rate of 0.05, a later analysis linked 16,951 TCR beta sequences to specific HLA alleles. Roughly 17 rarely observed V segments, including chromosome 9 orphons, were excluded from the earlier analysis of about 500 of the donors because counts were too low. A later analysis found that HLA-associated TCR beta chains were more clonally expanded and had lower generation probabilities than equally common non-associated chains. Only TCR beta chains were sequenced in this cohort, and the absence of alpha or paired-chain data limited detectable features. In an earlier analysis of approximately 590 of the donors, most TCR beta V segments appeared in productive rearrangements about 87% or about 30% of the time, broadly matching IMGT annotations. Correlated functional status among segregating V segments might be attributable to linkage disequilibrium, but an unknown experimental factor could not be ruled out. According to a later analysis, parvovirus B19, influenza, CMV and Epstein-Barr virus appeared linked to several top co-occurrence clusters.

This TCR derives from a middle-aged man in good health and CMV-seronegative. This chain joins TRBV27 to TRBJ1-1, with TRBD1 perhaps the D gene, on 5 matching bases. Sequenced sample: PBMCs. The DNA reads TGTGCCAGCAGTTCCCCAGGGTTAGGGGAATCTGAAGCTTTCTTT. It translates to CASSSPGLGESEAFF.